This TCR beta chain was recorded in a study of blood T cell repertoires in COVID-19. Across the whole study: Both acute and convalescent COVID-19 samples were obtained from the United States, Italy and Spain. Nucleic acid was either cDNA or gDNA, and it came from T cells, B-cell-depleted T cells, or PBMCs.

V lost 6 bases, J lost 11 bases, and 9 bases stayed unmatched. This CDR3 is 11 amino acids long. Per the germline V gene, CDR1 is DFQATT and CDR2 is SNEGSKA (reference sequence). While infection was still active, Seattle patients were enrolled and then followed longitudinally. In the original workflow: Researchers report that nucleated cell counts were estimated from reference gene primer amplification. The table came from immunoSEQ multiplex PCR; TCRdb's copy has only in-frame clones and leaves some out. Clone size and V and J calls were adopted from that table, with D and trimming inferred from the DNA. The sample has about 270,000 clones; roughly 90% are singletons.

The chain is built from TRBV20-1 and TRBJ1-1, with TRBD1 identical over 7 bases. This clonotype originated in a woman in her thirties with COVID-19, enrolled during active disease. Material: peripheral blood. CDR3 region: CSARTGWKAFF. The DNA of the CDR3 is TGCAGTGCAAGGACAGGTTGGAAGGCTTTCTTT.